This T cell receptor beta chain was recovered during a study of cytomegalovirus exposure and HLA in healthy donors. General study results and limits: Reported results showed that the classifier diagnosed cytomegalovirus status with high specificity and sensitivity.

Primers included in the PCR were 60 Vbeta and 13 Jbeta primers. Methods used by the authors: It was a later analysis that counted tens of millions of unique TCR beta chains, of which roughly 11 million were shared. The assay was immunoSEQ multiplex PCR, and TCRdb's table has in-frame clones only and misses some. D and trimming come from the DNA, and the V and J calls and clone size come from that table. The data contain some 120,000 clones, about 70% of them singletons. Remarks on this clone: Its antigen remains unidentified.

Each donor was nominally healthy when sampled (though unrecorded immune exposures were likely). The TCR sequence derives from a human donor in good health. Sequenced sample: PBMCs.

The CDR3 loop reads CASSEQGASYGYTF. CDR3 in DNA: TGTGCCAGCAGCGAACAGGGGGCGAGCTATGGCTACACCTTC. The V gene is TRBV7-2, the J gene TRBJ1-2; 9 bases match TRBD1. Germline V gives CDR1 SGHTA, CDR2 FQGNSA. Losses at the gene ends were 5 bases for V and 4 bases for J; bases not matched to a gene: 5. CDR3 length: 14 residues. Based on the CDR3 plus reference TRBV7-2 and TRBJ1-2, the full variable domain is GAGVSQSPSNKVTEKGKDVELRCDPISGHTALYWYRQSLGQGLEFLIYFQGNSAPDKSGLPSDRFSAERTGGSVSTLTIQRTQQEDSAVYLCASSEQGASYGYTFGSGTRLTVV.